This T cell receptor (beta chain) was recorded in a study of memory CD4+ T cells and cytomegalovirus serostatus. Single viable CD3+CD4+CD8-CD45RO+ cells were sorted as the memory CD4+ T cells. A few counts support this clone. The antigen is undetermined. The V segment lost 0 bases and the J segment 3 bases; nucleotides outside the gene matches: 9. The CDR3 loop spans 17 amino acids. Study observations and caveats: Repertoires predicted CMV serostatus with median bootstrapped AUC of approximately 0.94.

Only in-frame clones appear in the TCRdb table, and some are missing; sequencing was by immunoSEQ multiplex PCR. The sample includes about 92,000 clones, about four fifths seen only once; the top ten take less than 4%. The source is an adult in good health and CMV-seropositive. This rearrangement joins TRBV23-1 to TRBJ1-1; the match to TRBD1 covers 8 bases. TRBV23-1 is placed among ORFs of uncertain function. Sequencing was performed on memory CD4+ T cells from blood. The CDR3 region has the DNA TGCGCCAGCAGTCAATCGAAGGTACAGGGGGGCGACACTGAAGCTTTCTTT. As protein: CASSQSKVQGGDTEAFF.